This T cell receptor (beta chain) was identified during a study of blood T cells in healthy people across ages. Next came a second PCR, run for roughly 6 to 11 cycles, which used a sample-barcoded 5' primer along with a J-beta primer mix. A single record per CDR3 protein comes from TCRdb applying MiXCR to the 5' RACE reads. The repertoire holds about 570,000 distinct CDR3 sequences, with approximately 30% as singletons. Healthy Russian Caucasian donors spanned ages roughly 6 to 100 years. From germline, CDR1 is SGHRS and CDR2 YFSETQ. V was shortened by 0 bases and J by 7 bases, with 13 bases between the two germline ends. The CDR3 length is 14 residues.

V usage is TRBV5-1 and J usage is TRBJ2-5; D might be TRBD1 (5 bases). Sequencing input: blood. The sequence came from an older woman in good health. CDR3 sequence (DNA): TGCGCCAGCAGCTTGGACTTCAACCAGGGGACCCAGTACTTC. The encoded protein is CASSLDFNQGTQYF.